The following is a T cell receptor (beta chain) sequence with its context. These data belong to a study of blood T cell repertoires in COVID-19. About the study: Sites in the United States, Italy and Spain provided acute and convalescent COVID-19 samples. Sources were T cells, B-cell-depleted T cells, or PBMCs; the material itself was cDNA or gDNA.

In the original processing: Estimation of nucleated cell counts relied on the amplification of reference gene primers. Measured with immunoSEQ multiplex PCR; TCRdb has only the in-frame clones, and not every one. V and J calls and clone size follow that table, whereas D and trimming were derived from the DNA. The sample contains hundreds of thousands of clones, around 86% of which appear only once. The sequence came from a woman aged 30 to 39 with active or convalescent COVID-19. The sequenced sample was peripheral blood.

The CDR3 DNA is TGTGCCAGTAAAACCCGTGGTCCGGCCTACGAGCAGTACTTC. The encoded protein is CASKTRGPAYEQYF. J is TRBJ2-7 and V is TRBV19; D is undetermined. Per the germline V gene, CDR1 is LNHDA and CDR2 is SQIVND (reference sequence). Trimming stripped 7 bases from V and 2 bases from J, with 15 bases between. This CDR3 is built from 14 residues.